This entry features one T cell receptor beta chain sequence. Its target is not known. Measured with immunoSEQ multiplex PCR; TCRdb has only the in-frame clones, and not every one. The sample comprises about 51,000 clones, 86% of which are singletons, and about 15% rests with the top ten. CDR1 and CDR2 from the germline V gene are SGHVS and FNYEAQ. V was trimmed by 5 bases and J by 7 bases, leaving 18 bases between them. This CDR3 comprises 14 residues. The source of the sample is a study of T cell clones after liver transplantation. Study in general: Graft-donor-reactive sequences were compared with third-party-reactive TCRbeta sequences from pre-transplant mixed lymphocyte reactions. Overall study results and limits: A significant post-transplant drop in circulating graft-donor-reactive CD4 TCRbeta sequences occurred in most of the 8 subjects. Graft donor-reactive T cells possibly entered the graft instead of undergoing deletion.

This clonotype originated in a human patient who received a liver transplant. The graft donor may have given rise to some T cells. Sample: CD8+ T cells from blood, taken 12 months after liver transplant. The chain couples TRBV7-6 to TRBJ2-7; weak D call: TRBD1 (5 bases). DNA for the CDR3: TGTGCCAGCAGCCCTAGGGGCAGTGACTGGGAGCAGTACTTC. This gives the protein CASSPRGSDWEQYF. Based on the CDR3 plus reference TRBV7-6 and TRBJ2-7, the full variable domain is GAGVSQSPRYKVTKRGQDVALRCDPISGHVSLYWYRQALGQGPEFLTYFNYEAQQDKSGLPNDRFSAERPEGSISTLTIQRTEQRDSAMYRCASSPRGSDWEQYFGPGTRLTVT.